This T cell receptor beta chain was documented in a study of shared clonotypes between healthy human individuals. Trimming shortened V by 7 bases and J by 4 bases, and 13 bases separated the two germline ends. Germline CDR1 reads MNHNS; CDR2 reads SASEGT. The CDR3 spans 13 residues. To note about this clone: Its antigen is unidentified.

Broader study findings: Even with large depth, rarefaction showed that sorted-subset sequencing was incomplete. The generation probabilities recorded for non-shared clonotypes fell below those of clonotypes shared by all four donors.

All donors were healthy HIV-negative adults lacking recent acute infections or vaccinations. Assay: immunoSEQ multiplex PCR; the TCRdb copy retains only in-frame clones and omits some. Of more than 2,000,000 clones in the sample, approximately 95% were seen once. The V gene is TRBV6-1, the J gene TRBJ1-2; D uncertain. The sequence was collected from a man aged 18 to 30 in good health. Some clones in this sample may be carry-over from other donors' samples. The sequenced sample consisted of naive CD4+ T cells from PBMCs. Subset given: CD45RA+ positively selected. The CDR3, as DNA: TGTGCCAGCATAGCAAAGGGCAGCTATGGCTACACCTTC. It codes for CASIAKGSYGYTF.